This T cell receptor beta chain emerged from a study of identical twins. Unique molecular identifiers were present on the cDNA, which also gained a universal primer site by template switching. MiXCR was run by TCRdb on the 5' RACE reads, yielding one entry per CDR3 protein. The repertoire holds around 490,000 distinct CDR3 sequences, with approximately 15% as singletons. Trimming cost V 2 bases and J 4 bases, with 14 bases left between them. The CDR3 contains 16 residues. The germline V gene encodes CDR1 MDHEN and CDR2 SYDVKM. These data also featured in a second study, about yellow fever vaccine responses in identical twins. That source notes: Twins' vaccine T cell response reportedly seemed partly convergent, partly personalized.

The chain combines TRBV28 with TRBJ2-2; D possibly corresponds to TRBD2 (7 bases). The sample comprised CD4+ T cells sorted from blood. The TCR sequence derives from a woman under 30 in good health. CDR3 in DNA: TGTGCCAGCAGTTTAATCCGAGGGGGGGCCACCGGGGAGCTGTTTTTT. Amino acids: CASSLIRGGATGELFF.